One TCR beta chain is described in this entry. Between the trimmed V and J ends, which lost 4 bases and 0 bases, there was a span of 7 bases. Germline V CDR1 and CDR2: SQVTM, ANQGSEA. There are 12 residues in the CDR3. Assay used: immunoSEQ multiplex PCR; TCRdb lists only in-frame clones, some missing. The sample has a few hundred thousand clones, 80% to 90% seen once; the top ten hold 1.1%. The sample belongs to a study of blood T cell repertoires in COVID-19. The chain recombines TRBV29-1 with TRBJ2-7; D gene ambiguous. Sequencing was carried out using PBMCs or T cells enriched from blood (not recorded which). The receptor was derived from a man aged 30 to 39 who had recovered from COVID-19. CDR3 nucleotides: TGCAGCGTTGTATCCAGCTCCTACGAGCAGTACTTC. Protein: CSVVSSSYEQYF.